A single sample is the source of the 14 T cell receptor beta chains below, sequenced in a study of T cells in Graves' hyperthyroidism and ophthalmopathy (dated by TCRdb to between 2019 and 2020). The library was obtained by multiplex PCR. Sequencing relied on an Illumina HiSeq 2000. The TCR beta CDR3 regions were amplified from the RNA transcripts. The TCR CDR3 was subjected to a first round of RT-PCR using the HTBI primer set and the Qiagen OneStep RT-PCR kit. TCRdb trimmed public reads at Q25 via fastp, called clones via MiXCR and kept in-frame beta chains. Entries are consolidated by CDR3 protein sequence, retaining the most common genes and DNA. Recorded for this sample are approximately 200,000 distinct CDR3 sequences; about a sixth of them occurred a single time. Approximately 40% of the sample lies in the top ten. The sequenced material came from blood. The receptors here all came from a man aged 35 to 55 with Graves' hyperthyroidism.

This clonotype was counted many times. The chain uses TRBV7-2 and TRBJ1-5; perhaps TRBD1 as D (6 bases). Looked up from germline, CDR1 is SGHTA and CDR2 is FQGNSA. The V and J ends lost 5 bases and 4 bases respectively, with 9 bases between them. The CDR3 sequence is 13 residues long. For the CDR3, the DNA is TGTGCCAGCAGCAGTAGGGGGAATCAGCCCCAGCATTTT. Protein product: CASSSRGNQPQHF.

This clonotype was counted ten times or more. The gene calls are TRBV5-1 and TRBJ2-3; D gene ambiguous. V shed 4 bases and J shed 4 bases, with 31 bases lying between them. This CDR3 comprises 20 residues. CDR1 is SGHRS, CDR2 YFSETQ, per germline. The CDR3 loop is CASSPSVKDQTVTLADTQYF. CDR3 DNA sequence: TGCGCCAGCAGCCCCTCAGTGAAGGATCAAACTGTTACCCTGGCAGATACGCAGTATTTT.

As to this clonotype: An end of the junction does not agree with germline; a read error may underlie this. The chain combines TRBV7-9 with TRBJ1-2, with D tentatively TRBD1 (5 bases). This CDR3 is built from 14 residues. The V gene's germline CDR1 is SEHNR and CDR2 FQNEAQ (reference sequence). This chain's CDR3 is CASSPVGALGGHTF. The CDR3 DNA sequence: TGTGCCAGCAGCCCGGTTGGGGCCCTGGGTGGCCACACCTTC.

This clonotype was detected many times. V and J are TRBV29-1 and TRBJ2-3, with 7 bases matching TRBD1. The CDR3 extends over 13 amino acids. V dropped 6 bases and J dropped 4; count of bases not matched to a gene: 7. Germline V gene sequence: CDR1 SQVTM, CDR2 ANQGSEA. The CDR3 loop reads CSVARQGSDTQYF. CDR3 nucleotide sequence: TGCAGCGTGGCTCGACAGGGTTCAGATACGCAGTATTTT.

The chain couples TRBV20-1 to TRBJ2-4; maybe TRBD2 (5 bases). The germline V gene has CDR1 DFQATT and CDR2 SNEGSKA (reference sequence). Trimming took 1 base from V and 2 from J, leaving 6 bases between them. There are 13 residues in the CDR3. CDR3 amino acids: CSARASTKNIQYF. The CDR3 region has the DNA TGCAGTGCTAGAGCTAGCACCAAAAACATTCAGTACTTC.

CDR3 bases: TGCAGTGCTAGGCCCCTCCGAGAATTCACCGGGGAGCTGTTTTTT. Translated, it gives CSARPLREFTGELFF. The chain employs TRBV20-1 and TRBJ2-2; D gene ambiguous. Trimming removed 3 bases at V and 4 bases at J, with 15 bases between. The CDR3 has 15 residues. Germline-derived CDR1 and CDR2 are DFQATT and SNEGSKA (reference sequence).

This clonotype showed up many times. The V gene is TRBV28, the J gene TRBJ2-7; D remains ambiguous. Germline CDR1 reads MDHEN; CDR2 reads SYDVKM. Trimming cost V 1 base and J 3 bases, with 7 bases left between them. This CDR3 spans 13 amino acids. The CDR3 bases are TGTGCCAGCAGTTTATTTCTGGGCTACGAGCAGTACTTC. Amino acid sequence: CASSLFLGYEQYF.

This clonotype was recorded many times. V gene TRBV29-1 combines with J gene TRBJ2-1; D might be TRBD1 or TRBD2, each matching 6 bases. The germline gives CDR1 SQVTM, CDR2 ANQGSEA. The CDR3 length is 16 residues. V dropped 3 bases and J dropped 4 bases, with 19 bases sitting between them. This chain's CDR3 is CSVEGGYDPRYNEQFF. The DNA of the CDR3 is TGCAGCGTTGAGGGGGGCTACGACCCAAGATACAATGAGCAGTTCTTC.

This clonotype was recorded a few times. A much larger clone sits a single nucleotide away, making a read error possible. The gene calls are TRBV28 and TRBJ1-5; D is possibly TRBD1 (5 bases). This CDR3 is built from 12 residues. The germline V gene encodes CDR1 MDHEN and CDR2 SYDVKM. CDR3 amino acids: CGSSSLDRPQHF. In nucleotides, the CDR3 is TGTGGCAGCAGTTCCCTCGACAGGCCCCAGCATTTT.

This chain connects TRBV27 to TRBJ1-1; 9 nucleotides match TRBD1. Germline CDR1 is MNHEY and CDR2 is SMNVEV (reference sequence). There are 14 residues in the CDR3. J was trimmed by 9 bases and V by 7 bases; bases with no gene match: 12. The DNA for the CDR3 is TGTGCCAGCATGCTACAGGGGGCCGAGTTTAAAGCTTTCTTT. It encodes CASMLQGAEFKAFF.

This clonotype occurred many times. The genes are TRBV27 and TRBJ2-2, with D hard to call. Germline values: CDR1 MNHEY, CDR2 SMNVEV (reference sequence). V was clipped by 4 bases and J by 0 bases, with 6 bases between them. The CDR3 has 14 residues. The CDR3 nucleotides read TGTGCCAGCAGTTCGTTCGCGAACACCGGGGAGCTGTTTTTT. Translation gives CASSSFANTGELFF.

This clonotype was seen ten or more times. The V call is TRBV3-1, the J call TRBJ2-4; D is unclear. V was clipped by 0 bases and J by 9 bases, with 18 bases between them. This CDR3 is 16 amino acids long. Germline lookup yields CDR1 LGHDT and CDR2 YNNKEL (reference sequence). CDR3 in amino acids: CASSQDWRDHLGIQYF. DNA for the CDR3: TGTGCCAGCAGCCAAGATTGGCGAGACCACCTGGGCATTCAGTACTTC. Together with reference TRBV3-1 and TRBJ2-4, the CDR3 gives the full variable domain: DTAVSQTPKYLVTQMGNDKSIKCEQNLGHDTMYWYKQDSKKFLKIMFSYNNKELIINETVPNRFSPKSPDKAHLNLHINSLELGDSAVYFCASSQDWRDHLGIQYFGAGTRLSVL.

The rearrangement links TRBV20-1 to TRBJ2-5; D call uncertain. V was pared by 3 bases and J by 2 bases, with 13 bases between. Germline CDR1 and CDR2: DFQATT and SNEGSKA (reference sequence). This CDR3 comprises 14 residues. In DNA, the CDR3 is TGCAGTGCTAGGACGTCGGCGGCGCAAGAGACCCAGTACTTC. As protein: CSARTSAAQETQYF.

This clonotype was counted at least ten times. The chain is built from TRBV20-1 and TRBJ1-5, with unresolved D. Between the trimmed V and J ends, which lost 6 bases and 5 bases, there was a span of 26 bases. Looked up from germline, CDR1 is DFQATT and CDR2 is SNEGSKA (reference sequence). The CDR3 has 17 residues. CDR3: CSALIDSPWDAHQPQHF. In DNA form, the CDR3 reads TGCAGTGCCCTAATAGATTCGCCCTGGGATGCCCATCAGCCCCAGCATTTT.